These 23 T cell receptor beta chains came from one sample sequenced in a study of blood T cell repertoires in COVID-19. Profiled with immunoSEQ multiplex PCR; TCRdb holds only in-frame clones, not every one. The sample records some 130,000 clones, over 75% being singletons. Material: peripheral blood. These receptor sequences come from an older man with acute or convalescent COVID-19.

The chain combines TRBV5-5 with TRBJ2-3; D unresolved. Trimming removed 2 bases at V and 6 bases at J, with 10 bases between. This CDR3 contains 13 residues. Per germline, CDR1 SGHKS and CDR2 YYEKEE (reference sequence). The CDR3 bases are TGTGCCAGCAGCTTAAGCCCACAGGATACGCAGTATTTT. This sequence encodes CASSLSPQDTQYF.

V usage is TRBV9 and J usage is TRBJ2-7; D perhaps matches TRBD1 (5 bases). Trimming removed 3 bases at V and 7 bases at J, with 14 bases between. CDR1 and CDR2 from the germline V gene are SGDLS and YYNGEE. CDR3 size: 13 residues. CDR3 protein: CASSETVLGEQYF. CDR3 nucleotide sequence: TGTGCCAGCAGCGAGACAGTCTTGGGGGAGCAGTACTTC.

The rearrangement uses TRBV5-8 and TRBJ1-4; D uncertain. Germline values: CDR1 SGHTS, CDR2 YDEGEE. V shed 6 bases and J shed 1 base, with 13 bases lying between them. The CDR3 sequence is 15 residues long. The CDR3 loop reads CASTPHPGTNEKLFF. The CDR3 DNA sequence: TGTGCCAGCACCCCACACCCGGGAACTAATGAAAAACTGTTTTTT.

The chain has TRBV11-2 and TRBJ1-1; 8 bases are a match to TRBD1. The junction had 11 bases not matched to a gene; V was cut back by 5 bases and J by 0 bases. The CDR3 is 17 residues long. In germline, CDR1 is SGHAT, CDR2 FQNNGV. CDR3 region: CASSQQGGLKMNTEAFF. The CDR3 DNA reads TGTGCCAGCAGCCAACAGGGGGGTCTGAAAATGAACACTGAAGCTTTCTTT.

This chain uses TRBV10-3 with TRBJ2-7, with D maybe TRBD2 (5 bases). This CDR3 has 12 amino acids. CDR1 ENHRY and CDR2 SYGVKD come from the germline V gene. V was pared by 7 bases and J by 6 bases, with 13 bases between. The CDR3: CAIKSGNGEQYF. In DNA form, the CDR3 reads TGTGCCATCAAATCGGGGAACGGCGAGCAGTACTTC.

This chain uses TRBV6-5 with TRBJ1-2; D ambiguous. The V gene lost 7 bases and the J gene lost 8 bases, with 20 bases spanning the gap. Germline CDR1 is MNHEY and CDR2 is SVGAGI. The CDR3 has 14 amino acids. The CDR3 nucleotides read TGTGCCAGCACTTTTAGGCGCGCGGAGGGCGGCTACACCTTC. It specifies CASTFRRAEGGYTF.

The chain carries TRBV27 and TRBJ2-5; 9 bases line up with TRBD1. V shed 7 bases, J shed 5 bases, and the junction held 8 bases outside the gene matches. There are 14 residues in the CDR3. In germline, CDR1 is MNHEY, CDR2 SMNVEV (reference sequence). CDR3 protein: CASIRTGEGETQYF. The DNA for the CDR3 is TGTGCCAGCATCCGGACAGGGGAGGGCGAGACCCAGTACTTC.

The V gene is TRBV7-2, the J gene TRBJ1-5, with a weak D call TRBD1 (5 bases). Germline V gene data show CDR1 as SGHTA and CDR2 as FQGNSA. This CDR3 spans 15 amino acids. V gave up 7 bases and J gave up 4 bases, with 17 bases separating them. Here the CDR3 DNA reads TGTGCCAGCACCCCCGGGGGGGGACGAAATCAGCCCCAGCATTTT. This gives the protein CASTPGGGRNQPQHF.

The chain joins TRBV5-1 to TRBJ2-7; 8 bases are a match to TRBD2. This CDR3 region has 14 residues. V lost 3 bases and J lost 4; bases outside the gene matches: 6. Germline values: CDR1 SGHRS, CDR2 YFSETQ. The CDR3: CASSSSGGTYEQYF. DNA of the CDR3: TGCGCCAGCAGCTCAAGCGGGGGCACTTACGAGCAGTACTTC.

The DNA for the CDR3 is TGTGCCAGCAGTCCCGCCCCTACTAGCGCACTCACAGATACGCAGTATTTT. It translates to CASSPAPTSALTDTQYF. The chain combines TRBV28 with TRBJ2-3; 7 bases align to TRBD2. The CDR3 contains 17 residues. The V segment lost 5 bases and the J segment 2 bases; nucleotides outside the gene matches: 13. Per the germline V gene, CDR1 is MDHEN and CDR2 is SYDVKM.

This clone was recorded once. Additional DNA sequences in this sample encode the identical CDR3. The chain has TRBV18 and TRBJ1-5; 9 nucleotides agree with TRBD1. This CDR3 has 15 residues. Germline V CDR1 and CDR2: KGHSH, LQKENI. J was trimmed by 2 bases and V by 2 bases; bases with no gene match: 1. The CDR3 DNA is TGTGCCAGCTCACCAGACAGGGGGGGCAATCAGCCCCAGCATTTT. Protein sequence: CASSPDRGGNQPQHF.

V usage is TRBV7-2 and J usage is TRBJ1-5; a possible D gene is TRBD1 (5 bases). The V and J ends lost 5 bases and 4 bases respectively, with 15 bases between them. Germline V gene sequence: CDR1 SGHTA, CDR2 FQGNSA. The CDR3 is made up of 15 amino acids. This CDR3 is CASSPPPGGNQPQHF. CDR3 DNA sequence: TGTGCCAGCAGCCCTCCCCCCGGGGGGAATCAGCCCCAGCATTTT.

V and J are TRBV5-1 and TRBJ1-3; 9 nucleotides agree with TRBD1. Germline CDR1 and CDR2: SGHRS and YFSETQ. V trimming: 0 bases; J trimming: 2 bases; junction bases outside the gene matches: 9. This CDR3 has 18 amino acids. Written as DNA, the CDR3 is TGCGCCAGCAGCTTGGGTGGACAGGGGAGAATGGCTGGAAACACCATATATTTT. This translates into CASSLGGQGRMAGNTIYF.

The chain employs TRBV29-1 and TRBJ1-4; 11 positions match TRBD1. This CDR3 spans 13 amino acids. CDR1 is SQVTM and CDR2 is ANQGSEA in the germline V gene. The V segment lost 7 bases and the J segment 7 bases; nucleotides outside the gene matches: 5. The CDR3 sequence: CSARTGGGEKLFF. The CDR3 DNA sequence: TGCAGCGCTCGGACAGGGGGCGGTGAAAAACTGTTTTTT.

This clone was counted a single time. The gene calls are TRBV27 and TRBJ1-3; no reliable D call. This CDR3 comprises 15 residues. Germline CDR1 MNHEY, CDR2 SMNVEV (reference sequence). Deletions cut 4 bases from V and 0 bases from J, with 10 bases between. The DNA for the CDR3 is TGTGCCAGCAGTTCCATGCAGTCCTCTGGAAACACCATATATTTT. Encoded protein: CASSSMQSSGNTIYF.

This clone was recorded only once. This chain joins TRBV5-8 and TRBJ2-3, with 11 bases fitting TRBD2. Losses at the gene ends were 0 bases for V and 5 bases for J; bases not matched to a gene: 8. From germline, CDR1 is SGHTS and CDR2 YDEGEE. The CDR3 runs to 17 residues. The CDR3 loop reads CASSLAQTSGTGDTQYF. In nucleotides, the CDR3 is TGTGCCAGCAGCTTGGCCCAGACTAGCGGGACAGGAGATACGCAGTATTTT.

J is TRBJ1-1 and V is TRBV5-1, with 12 positions matching TRBD1. Trimming removed 3 bases from V and 4 bases from J; junction bases left unmatched: 7. The germline gives CDR1 SGHRS, CDR2 YFSETQ. The CDR3 consists of 16 residues. In DNA, the CDR3 is TGCGCCAGCAGCTCCTCCGGGACAGGGGGCCTCACTGAAGCTTTCTTT. The encoded protein is CASSSSGTGGLTEAFF. The variable domain in full, with the rest retrieved from reference TRBV5-1 and TRBJ1-1, is KAGVTQTPRYLIKTRGQQVTLSCSPISGHRSVSWYQQTPGQGLQFLFEYFSETQRNKGNFPGRFSGRQFSNSRSEMNVSTLELGDSALYLCASSSSGTGGLTEAFFGQGTRLTVV.

The CDR3 DNA is TGTGCCAGCAAGACGAGGGGACAGGGGGCGCGGAACACTGAAGCTTTCTTT. This codes for CASKTRGQGARNTEAFF. The chain combines TRBV21-1 with TRBJ1-1; the DNA was not compared with TRBD1, the D call given in the table. TRBV21-1 is reported as a pseudogene. This CDR3 has 17 residues.

In its sample, this clone was seen a few times. The V and J genes are TRBV7-3 and TRBJ2-1, with D maybe TRBD2 (6 bases). The V gene lost 8 bases and the J gene lost 10 bases, with 15 bases spanning the gap. The length of the CDR3 is 12 residues. Germline assignment: CDR1 SGHTA and CDR2 FQGTGA. In nucleotides, the CDR3 is TGTGCCAGCTCAACGGGGAGGTCGGAGCAGTTCTTC. Protein: CASSTGRSEQFF.

CDR3 nucleotides: TGTGCCAGCAGCCTTTCCGGGACAGGGGCAGATACGCAGTATTTT. Its translation is CASSLSGTGADTQYF. The chain employs TRBV7-3 and TRBJ2-3; the match to TRBD1 covers 10 bases. Trimming took 5 bases from V and 4 from J; bases not matched to a gene: 6. CDR1 is SGHTA, CDR2 FQGTGA, per germline. CDR3 length equals 15 residues.

The table lists this clone with a count of one. V is TRBV5-1 and J is TRBJ1-4; TRBD1 matches 8 bases. The CDR3 contains 14 residues. The J segment lost 8 bases and the V segment lost 0 bases, leaving 3 bases of the junction unmatched. Germline V gene data show CDR1 as SGHRS and CDR2 as YFSETQ. In DNA, the CDR3 is TGCGCCAGCAGCTTGGAGCAGGGGGCGGAAAAACTGTTTTTT. This translates into CASSLEQGAEKLFF.

The rearrangement links TRBV6-5 to TRBJ2-7, with D perhaps TRBD1 (6 bases). The germline V gene has CDR1 MNHEY and CDR2 SVGAGI. The CDR3 runs to 14 residues. Trimming pared 5 bases from V and 3 bases from J, leaving 14 bases between. The CDR3, as DNA: TGTGCCAGCAGTCGTCACCGGGACAACTACGAGCAGTACTTC. This encodes CASSRHRDNYEQYF.

CDR3 sequence: CASSLGQGAKLTTNEKLFF. In nucleotides, the CDR3 is TGTGCCAGCAGCTTGGGACAGGGGGCTAAGCTTACAACTAATGAAAAACTGTTTTTT. The chain has TRBV5-6 and TRBJ1-4; 10 positions agree with TRBD1. The V and J ends lost 0 bases and 0 bases, in that order; junction bases with no gene match: 8. CDR1 is SGHDT and CDR2 is YYEEEE in the germline V gene. This CDR3 is 19 amino acids long.